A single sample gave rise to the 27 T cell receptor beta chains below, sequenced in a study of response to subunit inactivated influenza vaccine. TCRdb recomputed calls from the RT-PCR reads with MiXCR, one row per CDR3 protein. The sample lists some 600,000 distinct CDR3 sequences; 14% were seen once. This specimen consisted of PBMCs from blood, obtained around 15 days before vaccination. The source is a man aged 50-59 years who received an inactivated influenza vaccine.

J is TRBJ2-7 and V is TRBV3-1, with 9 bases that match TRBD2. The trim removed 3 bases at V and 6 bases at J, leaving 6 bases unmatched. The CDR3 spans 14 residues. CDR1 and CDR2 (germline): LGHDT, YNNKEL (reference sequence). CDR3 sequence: CASSHYSGGGEQYF. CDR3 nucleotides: TGTGCCAGCAGCCATTATAGCGGGGGTGGCGAGCAGTACTTC.

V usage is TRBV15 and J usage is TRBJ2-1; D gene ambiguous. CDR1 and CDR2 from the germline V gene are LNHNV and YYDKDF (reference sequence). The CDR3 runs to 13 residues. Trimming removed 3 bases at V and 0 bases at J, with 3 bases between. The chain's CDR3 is CATSSTSYNEQFF. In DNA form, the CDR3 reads TGTGCCACCAGCAGCACCTCCTACAATGAGCAGTTCTTC.

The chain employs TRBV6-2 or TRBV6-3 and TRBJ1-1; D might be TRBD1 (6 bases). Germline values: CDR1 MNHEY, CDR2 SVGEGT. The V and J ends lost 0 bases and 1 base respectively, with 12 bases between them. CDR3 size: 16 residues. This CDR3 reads CASSYSIDRPNTEAFF. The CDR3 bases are TGTGCCAGCAGTTACTCAATCGACAGGCCGAACACTGAAGCTTTCTTT.

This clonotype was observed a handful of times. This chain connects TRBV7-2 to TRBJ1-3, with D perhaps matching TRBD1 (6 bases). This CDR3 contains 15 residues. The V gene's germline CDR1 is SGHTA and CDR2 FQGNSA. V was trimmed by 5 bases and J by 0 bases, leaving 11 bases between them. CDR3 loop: CASSARTVSGNTIYF. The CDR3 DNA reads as TGTGCCAGCAGCGCAAGGACAGTCTCTGGAAACACCATATATTTT. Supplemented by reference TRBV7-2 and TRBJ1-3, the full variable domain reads GAGVSQSPSNKVTEKGKDVELRCDPISGHTALYWYRQSLGQGLEFLIYFQGNSAPDKSGLPSDRFSAERTGGSVSTLTIQRTQQEDSAVYLCASSARTVSGNTIYFGEGSWLTVV.

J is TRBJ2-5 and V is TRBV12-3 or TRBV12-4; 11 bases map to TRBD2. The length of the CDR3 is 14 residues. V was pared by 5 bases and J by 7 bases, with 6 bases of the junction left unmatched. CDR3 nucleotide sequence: TGTGCCAGCAGTCCTAGCGGGGGGCCTAGGACCCAGTACTTC. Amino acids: CASSPSGGPRTQYF.

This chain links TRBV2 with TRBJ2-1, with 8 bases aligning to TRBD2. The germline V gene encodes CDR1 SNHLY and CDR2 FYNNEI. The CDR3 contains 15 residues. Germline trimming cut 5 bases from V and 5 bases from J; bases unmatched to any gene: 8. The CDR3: CASSRGLASDNEQFF. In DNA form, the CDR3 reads TGTGCCAGCAGTCGAGGACTAGCCTCGGACAATGAGCAGTTCTTC. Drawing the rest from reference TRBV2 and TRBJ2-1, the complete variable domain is EPEVTQTPSHQVTQMGQEVILRCVPISNHLYFYWYRQILGQKVEFLVSFYNNEISEKSEIFDDQFSVERPDGSNFTLKIRSTKLEDSAMYFCASSRGLASDNEQFFGPGTRLTVL.

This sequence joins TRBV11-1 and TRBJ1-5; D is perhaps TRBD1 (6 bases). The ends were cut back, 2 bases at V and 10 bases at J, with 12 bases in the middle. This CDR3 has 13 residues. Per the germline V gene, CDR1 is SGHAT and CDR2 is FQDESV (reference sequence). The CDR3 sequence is CASSLTGQFPQHF. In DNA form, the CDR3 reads TGTGCCAGCAGCTTAACGGGACAATTCCCCCAGCATTTT.

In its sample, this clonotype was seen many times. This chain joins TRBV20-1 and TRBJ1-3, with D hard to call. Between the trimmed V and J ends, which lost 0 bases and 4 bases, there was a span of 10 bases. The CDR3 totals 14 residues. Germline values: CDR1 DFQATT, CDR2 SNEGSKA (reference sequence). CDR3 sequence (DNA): TGCAGTGCTAGAGAGGCCAGAAAGGGAAACACCATATATTTT. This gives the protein CSAREARKGNTIYF.

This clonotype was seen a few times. CDR3 DNA: TGTGCCAGCAGCACGACTAGCGGGGTTGGCAATGAGCAGTTCTTC. It is translated as CASSTTSGVGNEQFF. The V gene is TRBV7-2, the J gene TRBJ2-1, with 11 bases identical to TRBD2. Germline CDR1 and CDR2: SGHTA and FQGNSA. The CDR3 runs to 15 residues. V lost 5 bases, J lost 6 bases, and 6 bases stayed unmatched. The complete variable domain, with remaining parts taken from reference TRBV7-2 and TRBJ2-1, reads GAGVSQSPSNKVTEKGKDVELRCDPISGHTALYWYRQSLGQGLEFLIYFQGNSAPDKSGLPSDRFSAERTGGSVSTLTIQRTQQEDSAVYLCASSTTSGVGNEQFFGPGTRLTVL.

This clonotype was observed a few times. In DNA form, the CDR3 reads TGTGCCAGCAGCTGGGGACAGGGGTTGATGGGGGCCAACGTCCTGACTTTC. Translating gives CASSWGQGLMGANVLTF. This chain links TRBV7-9 with TRBJ2-6; 10 bases map to TRBD1. There are 17 residues in the CDR3. V shed 4 bases, J shed 4 bases, and the junction held 7 bases outside the gene matches. Looked up from germline, CDR1 is SEHNR and CDR2 is FQNEAQ (reference sequence).

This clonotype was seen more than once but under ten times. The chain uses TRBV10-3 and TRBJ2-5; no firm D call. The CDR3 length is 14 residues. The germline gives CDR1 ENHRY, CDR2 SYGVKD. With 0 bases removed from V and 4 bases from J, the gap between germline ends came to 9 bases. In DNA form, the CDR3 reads TGTGCCATCAGTGAGTCGGTGGGTGCAGAGACCCAGTACTTC. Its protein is CAISESVGAETQYF.

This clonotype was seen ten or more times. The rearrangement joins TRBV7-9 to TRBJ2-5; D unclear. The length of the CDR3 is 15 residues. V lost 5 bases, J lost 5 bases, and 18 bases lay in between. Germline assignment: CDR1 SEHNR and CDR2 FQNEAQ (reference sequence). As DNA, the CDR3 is TGTGCCAGCAGCAGACCCACGACCGAGTGGGAGACCCAGTACTTC. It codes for CASSRPTTEWETQYF.

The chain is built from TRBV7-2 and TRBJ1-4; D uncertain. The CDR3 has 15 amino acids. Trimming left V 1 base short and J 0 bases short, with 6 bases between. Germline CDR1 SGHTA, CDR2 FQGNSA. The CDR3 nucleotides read TGTGCCAGCAGCTTAGGGCAGACAACTAATGAAAAACTGTTTTTT. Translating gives CASSLGQTTNEKLFF.

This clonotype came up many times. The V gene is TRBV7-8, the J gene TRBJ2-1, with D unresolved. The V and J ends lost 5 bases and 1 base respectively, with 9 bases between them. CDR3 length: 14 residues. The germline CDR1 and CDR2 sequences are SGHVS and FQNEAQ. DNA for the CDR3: TGTGCCAGCAGCCCGGACGGATCCTACAATGAGCAGTTCTTC. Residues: CASSPDGSYNEQFF.

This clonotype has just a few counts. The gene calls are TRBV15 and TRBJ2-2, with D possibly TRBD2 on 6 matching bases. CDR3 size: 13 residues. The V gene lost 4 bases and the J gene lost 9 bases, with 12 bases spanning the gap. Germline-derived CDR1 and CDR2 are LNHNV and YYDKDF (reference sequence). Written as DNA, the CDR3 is TGTGCCACCAGCACCCCCGCGGGGAGGGAGCTGTTTTTT. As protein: CATSTPAGRELFF.

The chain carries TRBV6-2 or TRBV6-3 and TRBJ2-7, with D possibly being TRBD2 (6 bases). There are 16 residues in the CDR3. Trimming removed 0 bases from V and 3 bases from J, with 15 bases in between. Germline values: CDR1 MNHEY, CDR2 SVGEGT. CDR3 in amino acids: CASSYSGRKPDYEQYF. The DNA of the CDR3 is TGTGCCAGCAGTTACTCGGGGAGGAAACCTGACTACGAGCAGTACTTC.

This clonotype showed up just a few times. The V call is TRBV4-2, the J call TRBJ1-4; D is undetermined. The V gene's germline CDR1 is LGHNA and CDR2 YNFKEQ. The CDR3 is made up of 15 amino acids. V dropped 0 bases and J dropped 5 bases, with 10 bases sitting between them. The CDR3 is CASSQEWGQNEKLFF. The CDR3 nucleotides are TGTGCCAGCAGCCAAGAATGGGGTCAGAATGAAAAACTGTTTTTT.

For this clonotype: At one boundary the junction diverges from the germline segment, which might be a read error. CDR3 DNA sequence: TGCTGTGCTAGAGCCCCGATAAGCGGGGTCTCCTACAATGAGCAGTTCTTC. Its translation: CCARAPISGVSYNEQFF. The gene calls are TRBV20-1 and TRBJ2-1, with 7 bases lining up with TRBD2. The CDR3 contains 17 residues. Germline V gene lookup returns CDR1 DFQATT and CDR2 SNEGSKA (reference sequence).

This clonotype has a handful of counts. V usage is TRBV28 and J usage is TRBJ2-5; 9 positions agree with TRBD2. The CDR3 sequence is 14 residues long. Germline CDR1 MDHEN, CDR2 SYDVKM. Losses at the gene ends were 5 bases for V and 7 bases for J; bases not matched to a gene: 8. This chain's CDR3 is CASSQEGLAGTQYF. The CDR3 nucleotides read TGTGCCAGCAGTCAAGAGGGACTAGCAGGGACCCAGTACTTC.

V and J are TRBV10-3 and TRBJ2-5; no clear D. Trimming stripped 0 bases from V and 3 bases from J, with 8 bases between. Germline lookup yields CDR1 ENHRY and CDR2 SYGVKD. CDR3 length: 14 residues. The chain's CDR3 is CAISESGSKETQYF. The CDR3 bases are TGTGCCATCAGTGAGTCGGGATCAAAAGAGACCCAGTACTTC.

The CDR3 coding sequence is TGTGCCAGCAGCAAAGGACAGGGGATCGACGAGCAGTACTTC. It is translated as CASSKGQGIDEQYF. This chain uses TRBV7-9 with TRBJ2-7; TRBD1 aligns across 9 bases. CDR3 length: 14 residues. Germline V gives CDR1 SEHNR, CDR2 FQNEAQ (reference sequence). V was clipped by 5 bases and J by 5 bases; unmatched bases: 7.

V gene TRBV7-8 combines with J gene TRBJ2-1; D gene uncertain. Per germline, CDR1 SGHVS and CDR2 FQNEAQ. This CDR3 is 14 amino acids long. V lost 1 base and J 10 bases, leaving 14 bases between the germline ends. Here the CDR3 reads CASSLVDTVREQFF. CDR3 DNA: TGTGCCAGCAGCTTAGTAGACACTGTACGGGAGCAGTTCTTC.

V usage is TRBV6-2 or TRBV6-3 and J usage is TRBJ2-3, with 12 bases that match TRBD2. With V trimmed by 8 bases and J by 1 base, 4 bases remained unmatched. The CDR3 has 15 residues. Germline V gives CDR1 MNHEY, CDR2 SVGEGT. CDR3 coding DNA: TGTGCCAGCGAAAGGACTAGCGGGGGCACAGATACGCAGTATTTT. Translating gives CASERTSGGTDTQYF.

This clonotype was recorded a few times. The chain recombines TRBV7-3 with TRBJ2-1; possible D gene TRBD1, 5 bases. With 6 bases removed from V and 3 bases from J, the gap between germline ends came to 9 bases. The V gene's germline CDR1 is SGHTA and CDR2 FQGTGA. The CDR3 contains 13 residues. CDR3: CASSRGYYNEQFF. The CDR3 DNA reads TGTGCCAGCAGTAGGGGTTACTACAATGAGCAGTTCTTC. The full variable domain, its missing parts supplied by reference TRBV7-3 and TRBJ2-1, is GAGVSQTPSNKVTEKGKYVELRCDPISGHTALYWYRQSLGQGPEFLIYFQGTGAADDSGLPNDRFFAVRPEGSVSTLKIQRTERGDSAVYLCASSRGYYNEQFFGPGTRLTVL.

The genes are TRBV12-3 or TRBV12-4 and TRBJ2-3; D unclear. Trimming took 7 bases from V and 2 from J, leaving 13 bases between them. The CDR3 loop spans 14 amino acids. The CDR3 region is CASTSLVNTDTQYF. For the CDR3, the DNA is TGTGCCAGCACCTCCCTAGTGAACACAGATACGCAGTATTTT.

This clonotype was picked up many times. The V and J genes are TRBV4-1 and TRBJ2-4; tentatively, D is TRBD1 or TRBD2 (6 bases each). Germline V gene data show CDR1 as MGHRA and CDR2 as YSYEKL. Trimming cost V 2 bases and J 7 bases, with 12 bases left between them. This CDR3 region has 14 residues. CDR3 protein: CASSQPQGRNIQYF. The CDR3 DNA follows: TGCGCCAGCAGCCAACCTCAGGGGAGGAACATTCAGTACTTC.

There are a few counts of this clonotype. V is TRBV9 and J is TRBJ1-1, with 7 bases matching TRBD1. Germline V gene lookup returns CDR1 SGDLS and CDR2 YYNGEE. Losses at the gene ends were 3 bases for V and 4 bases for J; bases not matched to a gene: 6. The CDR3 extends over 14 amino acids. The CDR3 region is CASSDGQAGTEAFF. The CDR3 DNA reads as TGTGCCAGCAGCGACGGACAGGCCGGCACTGAAGCTTTCTTT.